The clone carrying this TCR beta chain was counted a few times. Its antigen is not identified. TCRdb reanalysed the reads using MiXCR and keeps one entry per CDR3 protein. The sample includes some 100,000 distinct CDR3 sequences, 23% of them seen just once. The data originate from a study of T cell repertoires in cytomegalovirus infection. Study-level background: Both a matching HLA type and CMV infection were indicated by public TCR beta signatures.

The germline V gene encodes CDR1 SGDLS and CDR2 YYNGEE. The CDR3 covers 15 residues. Trimming pared 3 bases from V and 3 bases from J, leaving 13 bases between. Findings and limits, study-wide: The ex vivo response showed dominance by HLA-C-restricted CMV-specific TCR beta clonotypes. Public TCR beta family frequency separated CMV-and-HLA carriers, including in an independent cohort.

The clonotype originates from a human donor in good health (CMV status not recorded). Some clones in this sample may be carry-over from other donors' samples. This chain connects TRBV9 to TRBJ1-5, with D uncertain. Sequenced input: CD8+ T cells from PBMCs. The chain's CDR3 is CASSAAGFSNQPQHF. In DNA form, the CDR3 reads TGTGCCAGCAGCGCGGCCGGGTTCTCCAATCAGCCCCAGCATTTT.